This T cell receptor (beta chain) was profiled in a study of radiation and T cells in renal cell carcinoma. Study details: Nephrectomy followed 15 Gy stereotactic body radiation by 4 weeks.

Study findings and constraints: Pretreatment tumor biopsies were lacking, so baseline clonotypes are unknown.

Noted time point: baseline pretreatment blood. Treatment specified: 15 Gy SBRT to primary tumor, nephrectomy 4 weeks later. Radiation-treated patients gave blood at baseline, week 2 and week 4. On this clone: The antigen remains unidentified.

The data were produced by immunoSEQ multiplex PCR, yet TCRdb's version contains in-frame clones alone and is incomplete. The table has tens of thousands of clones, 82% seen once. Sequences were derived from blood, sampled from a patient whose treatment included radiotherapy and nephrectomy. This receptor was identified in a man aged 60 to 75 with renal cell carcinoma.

Here the CDR3 reads CASSFVQDGGGELFF. The CDR3 DNA is TGTGCCAGCAGCTTTGTCCAGGACGGCGGCGGGGAGCTGTTTTTT. The chain combines TRBV7-6 with TRBJ2-2; D is unclear. The CDR3 extends over 15 amino acids. Trimming left V 3 bases short and J 7 bases short, with 15 bases between. Germline V CDR1 and CDR2: SGHVS, FNYEAQ.